This T cell receptor (beta chain) was identified during a study of graft-versus-host responses after intestinal transplantation. For the study at large: Every recipient underwent anti-thymocyte globulin induction, then tacrolimus and steroids for two to four years. Notes on the study in general: Detection of GvH clones occurred in recipient marrow, and some had their first appearance in ileum or blood. Declines in HvG clones occurring early post-transplant were associated with peak circulating GvH clone levels.

Responder cells labeled with CFSE (roughly 200,000) were co-plated with irradiated stimulator cells labeled with violet dye (roughly 200,000). Responder cells that were proliferating and CFSE-low, both CD3+CD4+ and CD3+CD8+, were sorted after the reaction. The ends were cut back, 3 bases at V and 1 base at J, with 5 bases in the middle. Germline CDR1 MGHRA, CDR2 YSYEKL. The CDR3 is made up of 13 amino acids. The repertoire was sequenced with immunoSEQ multiplex PCR; TCRdb's copy has only in-frame clones and lacks some. The sample has about 12,000 clones; around a third are singletons. The TCR sequence derives from a human patient who received an intestinal transplant. This specimen consisted of alloreactive CD8+ T cells from a mixed lymphocyte reaction culture, obtained before intestinal transplant. Subset here: CFSE-low proliferating T cells sorted from roughly six-day pre-transplant mixed lymphocyte reaction (GvH or HvG direction). The chain links TRBV4-1 to TRBJ2-3; D may be TRBD2 (5 bases). The DNA for the CDR3 is TGCGCCAGCAGCCACGGGGGCACAGATACGCAGTATTTT. Translated, it gives CASSHGGTDTQYF.